The next 21 T cell receptor beta chains were all read from a single sample in a study of blood T cell repertoires in COVID-19. Method: immunoSEQ multiplex PCR; TCRdb's copy keeps in-frame clones and lacks some. Here the sample spans 95,000 to 120,000 clones, around 84% being singletons. The specimen sequenced was peripheral blood. These receptors were taken from a human donor in a cohort sampled during active COVID-19.

This sequence joins TRBV3-1 (or the pseudogene TRBV3-2) and TRBJ2-7; 14 bases agree with TRBD2. The CDR3 is made up of 18 amino acids. Trimming removed 4 bases from V and 2 bases from J; junction bases left unmatched: 10. Germline CDR1 is LGHDT and CDR2 is YNNKEL (reference sequence). The CDR3 reads CASSPIGTSGGLTYEQYF. The CDR3 DNA is TGTGCCAGCAGCCCGATTGGGACTAGCGGGGGCCTCACCTACGAGCAGTACTTC.

V gene TRBV3-1 (or the pseudogene TRBV3-2) combines with J gene TRBJ1-2; 7 bases are shared with TRBD1. J lost 4 bases, V lost 0 bases, and 11 bases had no gene match. Germline CDR1 and CDR2: LGHDT and YNNKEL (reference sequence). The CDR3 loop spans 17 amino acids. The CDR3 reads CASSQDIRTGDFYGYTF. CDR3 sequence (DNA): TGTGCCAGCAGCCAAGATATTCGAACAGGGGATTTCTATGGCTACACCTTC.

The chain combines TRBV5-4 with TRBJ1-1, with 7 bases aligning to TRBD1. J lost 2 bases, V lost 4 bases, and 8 bases had no gene match. Per the germline V gene, CDR1 is SGHNT and CDR2 is YYREEE (reference sequence). The CDR3 runs 15 residues. The CDR3 region has the DNA TGTGCCAGCAGCGGAATCGGGACAGTAAACACTGAAGCTTTCTTT. It translates to CASSGIGTVNTEAFF.

The chain combines TRBV6-5 with TRBJ1-5, with D unclear. This CDR3 is built from 14 residues. V was cut by 6 bases and J by 3 bases, with 12 bases left in between. Germline V gene sequence: CDR1 MNHEY, CDR2 SVGAGI. CDR3 nucleotides: TGTGCCAGCAGCCCCCCCCCTTCCAATCAGCCCCAGCATTTT. Translating it yields CASSPPPSNQPQHF.

V usage is TRBV28 and J usage is TRBJ2-3; 11 bases fit TRBD1. The V and J ends lost 1 base and 5 bases, in that order; junction bases with no gene match: 5. The CDR3 is 16 residues long. Per the germline V gene, CDR1 is MDHEN and CDR2 is SYDVKM. CDR3 sequence (DNA): TGTGCCAGCAGTTTATTAGGACAGGGGGCCAAAGATACGCAGTATTTT. Its translation: CASSLLGQGAKDTQYF.

This rearrangement joins TRBV18 to TRBJ1-3; D remains unclear. Trimming shortened V by 2 bases and J by 0 bases, and 8 bases separated the two germline ends. CDR1 and CDR2 from the germline V gene are KGHSH and LQKENI. This CDR3 comprises 15 residues. The CDR3 DNA reads as TGTGCCAGCTCACCAGGAGAAGTCTCTGGAAACACCATATATTTT. Protein: CASSPGEVSGNTIYF.

The chain joins TRBV14 to TRBJ1-2; possibly TRBD1 for D (5 bases). The germline gives CDR1 SGHDN, CDR2 FVKESK. The CDR3 has 13 amino acids. V was pared by 1 base and J by 4 bases, with 7 bases between. The CDR3 loop reads CASSQAGGYGYTF. CDR3 nucleotide sequence: TGTGCCAGCAGCCAAGCCGGGGGCTATGGCTACACCTTC.

The CDR3 reads CASSPRTSGDEQFF. The CDR3, as DNA: TGTGCCAGTAGTCCCCGGACTAGCGGGGATGAGCAGTTCTTC. The rearrangement joins TRBV19 to TRBJ2-1, with 12 bases identical to TRBD2. Germline trimming cut 5 bases from V and 8 bases from J; bases unmatched to any gene: 4. The length of the CDR3 is 14 residues. Germline lookup yields CDR1 LNHDA and CDR2 SQIVND (reference sequence).

The chain employs TRBV6-5 and TRBJ2-7, with a weak D call TRBD1 (5 bases). The CDR3 is 13 residues long. V shed 2 bases and J shed 3 bases, with 8 bases lying between them. Germline assignment: CDR1 MNHEY and CDR2 SVGAGI. The CDR3 nucleotides read TGTGCCAGCAGTTACGGCGACAGCTACGAGCAGTACTTC. Protein: CASSYGDSYEQYF.

The J gene is TRBJ1-1, the V gene TRBV7-2, with D possibly TRBD1 on 6 matching bases. Trimming stripped 5 bases from V and 0 bases from J, with 13 bases between. The CDR3 is 15 residues long. Germline CDR1 reads SGHTA; CDR2 reads FQGNSA. CDR3 in amino acids: CASSIQGNMNTEAFF. The CDR3 DNA reads TGTGCCAGCAGCATTCAGGGGAACATGAACACTGAAGCTTTCTTT.

The chain joins TRBV4-3 to TRBJ1-6; D remains unclear. V lost 6 bases, J lost 8 bases, and 11 bases lay in between. Germline V gene sequence: CDR1 LGHNA, CDR2 YSLEER. The length of the CDR3 is 13 residues. The CDR3 loop is CASRLRPDSPLHF. In DNA, the CDR3 is TGCGCCAGCAGACTAAGGCCGGATTCACCCCTCCACTTT.

The sample holds one count of this clone. The chain uses TRBV4-3 and TRBJ2-1; 7 bases map to TRBD2. With 8 bases clipped from V and 7 bases from J, the junction kept 11 bases outside the gene matches. The CDR3 has 14 amino acids. Germline V CDR1 and CDR2: LGHNA, YSLEER. The CDR3 DNA reads TGCGCCAGCGGTTGGGGTCTAGCGGATAATGAGCAGTTCTTC. Protein: CASGWGLADNEQFF.

The chain joins TRBV7-8 to TRBJ2-3; maybe TRBD2 (5 bases). Trimming cost V 1 base and J 3 bases, with 11 bases left between them. Germline CDR1 SGHVS, CDR2 FQNEAQ. CDR3 size: 15 residues. The chain's CDR3 is CASSLELGVTDTQYF. The CDR3 DNA reads TGTGCCAGCAGCTTAGAGCTCGGGGTTACAGATACGCAGTATTTT.

V usage is TRBV9 and J usage is TRBJ2-7, with TRBD2 matching 8 bases. Germline trimming cut 1 base from V and 5 bases from J; bases unmatched to any gene: 5. The germline V gene encodes CDR1 SGDLS and CDR2 YYNGEE. This CDR3 is built from 14 residues. CDR3 coding DNA: TGTGCCAGCAGCGTATTTAGCGGGGCCGACGAGCAGTACTTC. Encoded protein: CASSVFSGADEQYF.

The CDR3 loop is CASSQRNTGNEQFF. The CDR3 DNA reads as TGCGCCAGCAGCCAGAGAAATACAGGGAATGAGCAGTTCTTC. V gene TRBV4-3 combines with J gene TRBJ2-1, with D perhaps TRBD1 (6 bases). The CDR3 contains 14 residues. Germline lookup yields CDR1 LGHNA and CDR2 YSLEER. Trimming stripped 3 bases from V and 7 bases from J, with 13 bases between.

V is TRBV9 and J is TRBJ1-1; TRBD1 matches 9 bases. V lost 4 bases to trimming and J lost 8 bases; unmatched junction nucleotides: 6. Germline V lookup: CDR1 SGDLS, CDR2 YYNGEE. This CDR3 contains 13 residues. DNA of the CDR3: TGTGCCAGCAGCTCCACAGGGGGCGGCGAAGCTTTCTTT. It encodes CASSSTGGGEAFF.

The J gene is TRBJ2-1, the V gene TRBV7-8, with 10 bases matching TRBD2. Germline assignment: CDR1 SGHVS and CDR2 FQNEAQ. This CDR3 is built from 15 residues. J was trimmed by 7 bases and V by 5 bases; bases with no gene match: 8. DNA for the CDR3: TGTGCCAGCAGCCAAGCGGGGGGGCCTTTTAATGAGCAGTTCTTC. Encoded protein: CASSQAGGPFNEQFF.

This clone was seen just once. The same CDR3 can be traced to other DNA sequences in this sample. J is TRBJ1-5 and V is TRBV6-5, with D possibly being TRBD1 (6 bases). The V end lost 6 bases, the J end lost 4 bases, and 7 bases lay between the germline ends. The CDR3 runs 12 residues. Per germline, CDR1 MNHEY and CDR2 SVGAGI. The CDR3 nucleotides are TGTGCCAGCAGGGGGGCAAATCAGCCCCAGCATTTT. This translates into CASRGANQPQHF.

The chain combines TRBV3-1 (or the pseudogene TRBV3-2) with TRBJ2-7; D uncertain. The CDR3 is 11 amino acids. Germline values: CDR1 LGHDT, CDR2 YNNKEL (reference sequence). V was clipped by 10 bases and J by 2 bases, with 9 bases between them. CDR3 loop: CANKRPYEQYF. As DNA, the CDR3 is TGTGCCAACAAGCGCCCCTACGAGCAGTACTTC.

The CDR3 bases are TGCAGCGTTGCGGACAGCGGAAACACCATATATTTT. It is translated as CSVADSGNTIYF. The V call is TRBV29-1, the J call TRBJ1-3, with D possibly TRBD1 on 6 matching bases. CDR1 is SQVTM and CDR2 is ANQGSEA in the germline V gene. The V and J ends lost 4 bases and 4 bases respectively, with 8 bases between them. The CDR3 consists of 12 residues. The complete variable domain, with remaining parts taken from reference TRBV29-1 and TRBJ1-3, reads SAVISQKPSRDICQRGTSLTIQCQVDSQVTMMFWYRQQPGQSLTLIATANQGSEATYESGFVIDKFPISRPNLTFSTLTVSNMSPEDSSIYLCSVADSGNTIYFGEGSWLTVV.

The chain recombines TRBV23-1 with TRBJ2-7, with TRBD1 matching over 9 bases. TRBV23-1 is identified as an open reading frame with a role that is uncertain. This CDR3 region has 19 residues. The ends lost 2 bases at V and 4 bases at J; junction bases unmatched: 18. The CDR3 nucleotides read TGCGCCAGCAGTCAACAAAGGGATCTCCGGGACAGGGAGGATTACGAGCAGTACTTC. Amino acid sequence: CASSQQRDLRDREDYEQYF.